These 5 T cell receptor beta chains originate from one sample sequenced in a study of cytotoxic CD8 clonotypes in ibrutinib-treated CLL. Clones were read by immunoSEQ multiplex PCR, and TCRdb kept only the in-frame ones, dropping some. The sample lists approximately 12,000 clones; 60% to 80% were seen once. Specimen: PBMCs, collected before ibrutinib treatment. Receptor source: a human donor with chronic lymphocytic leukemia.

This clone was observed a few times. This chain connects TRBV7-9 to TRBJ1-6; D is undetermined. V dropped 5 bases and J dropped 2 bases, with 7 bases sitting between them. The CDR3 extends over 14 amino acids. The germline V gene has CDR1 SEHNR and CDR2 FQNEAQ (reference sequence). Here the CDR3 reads CASSPQTYNSPLHF. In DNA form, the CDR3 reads TGTGCCAGCAGCCCCCAGACCTATAATTCACCCCTCCACTTT.

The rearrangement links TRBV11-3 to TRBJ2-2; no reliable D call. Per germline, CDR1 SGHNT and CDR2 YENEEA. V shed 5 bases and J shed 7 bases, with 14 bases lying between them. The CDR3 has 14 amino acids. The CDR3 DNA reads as TGTGCCAGCAGCCGGGCATTCGGCGGCGGGGAGCTGTTTTTT. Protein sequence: CASSRAFGGGELFF.

The chain's CDR3 is CASSLGTTYGYTF. DNA for the CDR3: TGTGCCAGCAGCTTGGGGACAACCTATGGCTACACCTTC. The V and J genes are TRBV5-6 and TRBJ1-2; tentatively, D is TRBD1 (5 bases). The CDR3 contains 13 residues. CDR1 and CDR2 from the germline V gene are SGHDT and YYEEEE. Deletions cut 0 bases from V and 4 bases from J, with 7 bases between.

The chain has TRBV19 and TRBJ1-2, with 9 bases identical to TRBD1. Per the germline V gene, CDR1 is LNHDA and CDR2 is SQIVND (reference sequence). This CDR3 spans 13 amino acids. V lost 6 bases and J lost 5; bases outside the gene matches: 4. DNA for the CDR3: TGTGCCAGTAGGGCGGGACAGGGTTATGGCTACACCTTC. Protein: CASRAGQGYGYTF.

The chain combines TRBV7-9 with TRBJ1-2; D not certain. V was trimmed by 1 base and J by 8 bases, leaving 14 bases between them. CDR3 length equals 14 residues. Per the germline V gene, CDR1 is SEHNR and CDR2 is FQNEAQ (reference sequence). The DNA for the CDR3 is TGTGCCAGCAGCTTAGTGGCTGGCGGGTCGGGCTACACCTTC. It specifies CASSLVAGGSGYTF.